This entry is about one T cell receptor beta chain. After removal of 5 bases from V and 4 bases from J, the junction contained 7 bases not matched to a gene. The CDR3 extends over 14 amino acids. Per the germline V gene, CDR1 is MDHEN and CDR2 is SYDVKM. These data originate in a study of blood T cell repertoires in COVID-19. TCRdb's copy holds only in-frame clones and misses some; the assay was immunoSEQ multiplex PCR. This repertoire shows 180,000 or so clones, roughly 86% found once; its top ten account for almost 1%. The chain uses TRBV28 and TRBJ1-1; 7 bases are a match to TRBD1. This sequence was found in a man aged 18 to 35 with acute or convalescent COVID-19. The sample was peripheral blood. CDR3 in DNA: TGTGCCAGCAGTAGCCCTAGACAGGGCACTGAAGCTTTCTTT. This gives the protein CASSSPRQGTEAFF.